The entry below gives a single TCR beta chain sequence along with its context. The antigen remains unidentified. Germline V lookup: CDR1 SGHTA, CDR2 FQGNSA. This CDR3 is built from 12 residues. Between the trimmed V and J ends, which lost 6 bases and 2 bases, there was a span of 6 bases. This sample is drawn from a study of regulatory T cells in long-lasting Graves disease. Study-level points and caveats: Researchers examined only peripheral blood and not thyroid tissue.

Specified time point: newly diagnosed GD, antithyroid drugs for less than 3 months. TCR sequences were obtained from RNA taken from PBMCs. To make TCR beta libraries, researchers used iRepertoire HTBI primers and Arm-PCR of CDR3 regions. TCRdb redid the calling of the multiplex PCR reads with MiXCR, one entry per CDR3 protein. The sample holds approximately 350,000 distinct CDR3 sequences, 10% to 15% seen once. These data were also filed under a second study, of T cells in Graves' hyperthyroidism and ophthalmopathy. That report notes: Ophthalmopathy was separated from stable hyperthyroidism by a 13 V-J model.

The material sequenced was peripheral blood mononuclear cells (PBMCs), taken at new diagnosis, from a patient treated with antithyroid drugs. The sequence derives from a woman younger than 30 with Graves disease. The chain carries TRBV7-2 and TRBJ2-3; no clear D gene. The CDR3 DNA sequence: TGTGCCAGCAGACGAGACACAGATACGCAGTATTTT. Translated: CASRRDTDTQYF.